The T cell receptor beta chain described here comes from a study of PD-L1 blockade in urothelial cancer. Study information: Blood was subjected to analysis at 3 weeks (second dose) and 6 weeks following treatment start. Specimens of blood held a median count of approximately 150,000 T cells.

Germline V gene data show CDR1 as SGHTA and CDR2 as FQGNSA. CDR3 length: 12 residues. The V gene lost 5 bases and the J gene lost 0 bases, with 4 bases spanning the gap. Produced via immunoSEQ multiplex PCR; TCRdb's table is partial and in-frame only. Here the sample spans more than 80,000 clones, roughly 80% being singletons. Patients each gave 1 to 8 samples, pretreatment and on-treatment. Remarks on this clone: Antigen specificity is unknown.

Study-wide results and caveats: Below-median pretreatment blood TCR clonality predicted better survival.

This TCR was recovered from a man between 65 and 85 years old with urothelial cancer. The chain uses TRBV7-2 and TRBJ1-1; D is unresolved. The sample here was PBMCs, taken around atezolizumab (anti-PD-L1) treatment. CDR3 in amino acids: CASSPVNTEAFF. CDR3 DNA sequence: TGTGCCAGCAGCCCCGTGAACACTGAAGCTTTCTTT.